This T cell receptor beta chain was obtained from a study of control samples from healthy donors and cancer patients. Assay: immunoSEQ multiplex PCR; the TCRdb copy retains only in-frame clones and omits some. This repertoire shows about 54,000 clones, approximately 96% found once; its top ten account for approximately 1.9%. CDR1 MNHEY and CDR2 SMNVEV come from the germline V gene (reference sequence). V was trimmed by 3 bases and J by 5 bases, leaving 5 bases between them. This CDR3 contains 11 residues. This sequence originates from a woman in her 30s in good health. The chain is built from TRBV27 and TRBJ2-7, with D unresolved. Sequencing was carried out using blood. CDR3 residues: CASSFKDEQYF. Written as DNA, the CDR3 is TGTGCCAGCAGTTTTAAGGACGAGCAGTACTTC.